A selection of T cell receptor beta chains follows, all from one sample in a study of shared T cell receptors in the human thymus. The protocol was immunoSEQ multiplex PCR, while the TCRdb copy is restricted to in-frame clones and leaves out a portion. The data contain more than 550,000 clones, approximately 89% of them singletons. These data are also associated with another study on human thymus T cells.

Sequenced sample: thymocytes. These receptors came from a boy under three years old with a congenital heart defect. CDR3s include the opening cysteine and the closing phenylalanine or tryptophan. D genes are given only for firm matches. Size tells how often a clone was seen (once, few, many) or the class of an expanded clone, and some rows leave it out.

size: -; J: TRBJ2-1; D: -; V: TRBV28; CDR3: CASSLNQALYNEQFF; DNA: TGTGCCAGCAGTTTAAACCAGGCTCTCTACAATGAGCAGTTCTTC
size: -; J: TRBJ2-3; D: -; V: TRBV5-1; CDR3: CASSLVSAGEGDTQYF; DNA: TGCGCCAGCAGCTTAGTGTCGGCAGGGGAGGGGGATACGCAGTATTTT
size: once; J: TRBJ2-3; D: TRBD2; V: TRBV11-2; CDR3: CASSPGCGGLDTQYF; DNA: TGTGCCAGCAGCCCTGGGTGCGGGGGTTTAGATACGCAGTATTTT
size: -; J: TRBJ1-4; D: -; V: TRBV28; CDR3: CASSLFRGEKLFF; DNA: TGTGCCAGCAGTTTATTTCGGGGAGAAAAACTGTTTTTT
size: -; J: TRBJ2-3; D: -; V: TRBV6-5; CDR3: CASRTESSTDTQYF; DNA: TGTGCCAGCCGAACCGAGAGCAGCACAGATACGCAGTATTTT
size: -; J: TRBJ2-1; D: TRBD2; V: TRBV4-3; CDR3: CASSRRASGGTNEQFF; DNA: TGCGCCAGCAGCCGCCGGGCCAGCGGGGGGACCAATGAGCAGTTCTTC
size: -; J: TRBJ1-5; D: -; V: TRBV9; CDR3: CASSKQGGQPQHF; DNA: TGTGCCAGCAGCAAACAAGGGGGTCAGCCCCAGCATTTT
size: -; J: TRBJ1-2; D: TRBD1; V: TRBV28; CDR3: CASSRRGRDYGYTF; DNA: TGTGCCAGCAGTCGCAGGGGGCGCGACTATGGCTACACCTTC
size: -; J: TRBJ2-5; D: TRBD1; V: TRBV6-1; CDR3: CASRKGQGFQETQYF; DNA: TGTGCCAGCAGAAAAGGACAGGGCTTCCAAGAGACCCAGTACTTC
size: few; J: TRBJ2-7; D: TRBD1; V: TRBV19; CDR3: CASSINLTGRSYF; DNA: TGTGCCAGTAGTATTAACCTGACAGGGAGATCGTACTTC
size: -; J: TRBJ1-4; D: -; V: TRBV15; CDR3: CATSRLTGTNEKLFF; DNA: TGTGCCACCAGCAGATTAACGGGGACTAATGAAAAACTGTTTTTT
size: -; J: TRBJ1-1; D: TRBD1; V: TRBV25-1; CDR3: CASSGDSLRNTEAFF; DNA: TGTGCCAGCAGTGGGGACAGTCTTCGGAACACTGAAGCTTTCTTT
size: -; J: TRBJ2-2; D: -; V: TRBV27; CDR3: CASSLGSNTGELFF; DNA: TGTGCCAGCAGTTTGGGCTCGAACACCGGGGAGCTGTTTTTT
size: -; J: TRBJ2-3; D: -; V: TRBV13; CDR3: CASSSRDSGPGADTQYF; DNA: TGTGCCAGCAGCTCGCGGGACTCCGGCCCGGGTGCAGATACGCAGTATTTT
size: once; J: TRBJ1-3; D: -; V: TRBV6-5; CDR3: CASSYSQGRTGNTIYF; DNA: TGTGCCAGCAGTTACTCACAGGGTCGGACTGGAAACACCATATATTTT
size: -; J: TRBJ2-1; D: -; V: TRBV20-1; CDR3: CSLENEQFF; DNA: TGCAGTCTAGAGAATGAGCAGTTCTTC
size: once; J: TRBJ1-5; D: TRBD1; V: TRBV28; CDR3: CASDDRDSNQPQHF; DNA: TGTGCCAGCGACGACAGGGATAGCAATCAGCCCCAGCATTTT
size: -; J: TRBJ2-7; D: -; V: TRBV28; CDR3: CASTPTGDSGEQYF; DNA: TGTGCCAGCACCCCAACCGGGGACAGCGGGGAGCAGTACTTC
size: -; J: TRBJ2-5; D: -; V: TRBV11-2; CDR3: CASSLSETQYF; DNA: TGTGCCAGCAGCTTATCGGAGACCCAGTACTTC
size: -; J: TRBJ2-6; D: TRBD1; V: TRBV5-1; CDR3: CASSRTGQGGSGANVLTF; DNA: TGCGCCAGCAGCCGAACGGGACAGGGGGGCTCTGGGGCCAACGTCCTGACTTTC
size: -; J: TRBJ2-7; D: -; V: TRBV28; CDR3: CASSNHRDPSYEQYF; DNA: TGTGCCAGCAGCAATCACAGGGATCCCTCCTACGAGCAGTACTTC
size: -; J: TRBJ2-1; D: TRBD1; V: TRBV5-1; CDR3: CASSIRTGGPINEQFF; DNA: TGCGCCAGCAGCATTCGGACAGGGGGTCCCATCAATGAGCAGTTCTTC
size: few; J: TRBJ1-1; D: -; V: TRBV18; CDR3: CASSIGDTEAFF; DNA: TGTGCCAGCTCAATTGGAGACACTGAAGCTTTCTTT
size: -; J: TRBJ2-5; D: TRBD1; V: TRBV7-2; CDR3: CASSFVNPTGEAQETQYF; DNA: TGTGCCAGCAGCTTTGTTAACCCGACAGGGGAGGCCCAAGAGACCCAGTACTTC
size: -; J: TRBJ1-1; D: -; V: TRBV28; CDR3: CASSPGTLNTEAFF; DNA: TGTGCCAGCAGTCCCGGGACTTTGAACACTGAAGCTTTCTTT
size: -; J: TRBJ2-7; D: -; V: TRBV10-3; CDR3: CAISPRGASSIYEQYF; DNA: TGTGCCATCAGTCCCAGGGGCGCCTCGTCGATCTACGAGCAGTACTTC
size: -; J: TRBJ2-7; D: -; V: TRBV5-1; CDR3: CASSRLGPEGSYEQYF; DNA: TGCGCCAGCAGCAGGTTAGGACCCGAGGGCTCCTACGAGCAGTACTTC
size: -; J: TRBJ2-1; D: -; V: TRBV5-6; CDR3: CASSLWGESSYNEQFF; DNA: TGTGCCAGCAGCTTGTGGGGGGAAAGCTCCTACAATGAGCAGTTCTTC
size: -; J: TRBJ1-2; D: TRBD1; V: TRBV27; CDR3: CASSSPWTGKDGYTF; DNA: TGTGCCAGCAGTTCCCCGTGGACAGGGAAGGATGGCTACACCTTC
size: -; J: TRBJ2-7; D: -; V: TRBV5-1; CDR3: CASSLQGGFHEQYF; DNA: TGCGCCAGCAGTCTCCAAGGGGGATTCCACGAGCAGTACTTC
size: -; J: TRBJ1-1; D: TRBD1; V: TRBV5-6; CDR3: CASSLGTGFTEAFF; DNA: TGTGCCAGCAGCTTAGGGACAGGGTTCACTGAAGCTTTCTTT
size: -; J: TRBJ2-7; D: TRBD2; V: TRBV5-1; CDR3: CASSFPGRDYEQYF; DNA: TGCGCCAGCAGCTTCCCTGGGAGGGACTACGAGCAGTACTTC
size: few; J: TRBJ2-1; D: -; V: TRBV4-3; CDR3: CASSQAWGRYEQFF; DNA: TGCGCCAGCAGCCAAGCATGGGGGCGCTATGAGCAGTTCTTC
size: -; J: TRBJ2-2; D: TRBD1; V: TRBV7-4; CDR3: CASSPDRGTGELFF; DNA: TGTGCCAGCAGCCCCGACAGGGGAACCGGGGAGCTGTTTTTT
size: -; J: TRBJ1-5; D: TRBD1; V: TRBV28; CDR3: CASSPRRQGHNQPQHF; DNA: TGTGCCAGCAGTCCCAGGCGACAGGGCCACAATCAGCCCCAGCATTTT
size: -; J: TRBJ2-7; D: -; V: TRBV29-1; CDR3: CSVVQEIPYEQYF; DNA: TGCAGCGTTGTACAGGAGATCCCCTACGAGCAGTACTTC
size: -; J: TRBJ1-4; D: TRBD1; V: TRBV12-5; CDR3: CASGFRVPGQGRAEKLFF; DNA: TGTGCTAGTGGTTTCCGAGTCCCGGGACAGGGGAGGGCTGAAAAACTGTTTTTT
size: -; J: TRBJ2-1; D: -; V: TRBV28; CDR3: CASSINRDLGIVQFF; DNA: TGTGCCAGCAGTATAAACAGGGACCTGGGTATTGTGCAGTTCTTC
size: -; J: TRBJ1-2; D: TRBD1; V: TRBV19; CDR3: CASSIGRDRDGHLGYTF; DNA: TGTGCCAGTAGTATAGGAAGGGACAGGGATGGACATCTTGGCTACACCTTC
size: -; J: TRBJ2-1; D: -; V: TRBV6-4; CDR3: CASSDEPGNEQFF; DNA: TGTGCCAGCAGTGACGAACCCGGCAATGAGCAGTTCTTC
size: -; J: TRBJ2-7; D: -; V: TRBV7-8; CDR3: CASSPPPDSLVTYEQYF; DNA: TGTGCCAGCAGCCCTCCCCCGGACAGCCTTGTAACCTACGAGCAGTACTTC
size: few; J: TRBJ1-5; D: -; V: TRBV7-2; CDR3: CASSTKGYSNQPQHF; DNA: TGTGCCAGCAGCACTAAGGGGTATAGCAATCAGCCCCAGCATTTT
size: -; J: TRBJ1-2; D: -; V: TRBV18; CDR3: CASSQGLDYGYTF; DNA: TGTGCCAGCTCACAAGGACTGGACTATGGCTACACCTTC
size: once; J: TRBJ2-7; D: TRBD1; V: TRBV7-3; CDR3: CASSLRPGTVHREQYF; DNA: TGTGCCAGCAGCTTAAGGCCGGGGACAGTTCACCGGGAGCAGTACTTC
size: -; J: TRBJ2-7; D: -; V: TRBV5-5; CDR3: CASSITGSAYEQYF; DNA: TGTGCCAGCAGCATAACAGGATCCGCCTACGAGCAGTACTTC
size: once; J: TRBJ1-5; D: -; V: TRBV19; CDR3: CASSIGAGWDQPQHF; DNA: TGTGCCAGTAGTATAGGTGCGGGCTGGGATCAGCCCCAGCATTTT
size: -; J: TRBJ1-1; D: TRBD1; V: TRBV6-5; CDR3: CASSTTGGSAEAFF; DNA: TGTGCCAGCAGCACTACAGGGGGCTCGGCTGAAGCTTTCTTT
size: -; J: TRBJ2-2; D: TRBD2; V: TRBV10-3; CDR3: CATTPGTSTGELFF; DNA: TGTGCCACCACACCCGGGACTAGCACCGGGGAGCTGTTTTTT
size: few; J: TRBJ1-2; D: TRBD1; V: TRBV30; CDR3: CAWSVPGTGGDGYTF; DNA: TGTGCCTGGAGTGTACCCGGGACAGGGGGAGACGGCTACACCTTC
size: -; J: TRBJ2-5; D: -; V: TRBV20-1; CDR3: CSAPETQYF; DNA: TGCAGTGCCCCGGAGACCCAGTACTTC